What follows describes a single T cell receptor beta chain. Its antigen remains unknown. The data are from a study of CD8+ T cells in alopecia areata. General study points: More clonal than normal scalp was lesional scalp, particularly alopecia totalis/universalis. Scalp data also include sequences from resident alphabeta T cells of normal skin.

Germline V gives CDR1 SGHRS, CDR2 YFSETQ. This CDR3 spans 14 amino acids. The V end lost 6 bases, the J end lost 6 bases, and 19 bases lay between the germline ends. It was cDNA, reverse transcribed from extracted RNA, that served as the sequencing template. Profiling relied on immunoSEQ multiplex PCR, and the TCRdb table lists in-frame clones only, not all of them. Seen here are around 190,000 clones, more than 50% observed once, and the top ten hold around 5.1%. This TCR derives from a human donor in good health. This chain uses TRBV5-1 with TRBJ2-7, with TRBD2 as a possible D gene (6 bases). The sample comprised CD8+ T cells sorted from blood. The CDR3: CASTVGGAGGEQYF. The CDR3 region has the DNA TGCGCCAGCACTGTGGGGGGAGCAGGCGGCGAGCAGTACTTC.